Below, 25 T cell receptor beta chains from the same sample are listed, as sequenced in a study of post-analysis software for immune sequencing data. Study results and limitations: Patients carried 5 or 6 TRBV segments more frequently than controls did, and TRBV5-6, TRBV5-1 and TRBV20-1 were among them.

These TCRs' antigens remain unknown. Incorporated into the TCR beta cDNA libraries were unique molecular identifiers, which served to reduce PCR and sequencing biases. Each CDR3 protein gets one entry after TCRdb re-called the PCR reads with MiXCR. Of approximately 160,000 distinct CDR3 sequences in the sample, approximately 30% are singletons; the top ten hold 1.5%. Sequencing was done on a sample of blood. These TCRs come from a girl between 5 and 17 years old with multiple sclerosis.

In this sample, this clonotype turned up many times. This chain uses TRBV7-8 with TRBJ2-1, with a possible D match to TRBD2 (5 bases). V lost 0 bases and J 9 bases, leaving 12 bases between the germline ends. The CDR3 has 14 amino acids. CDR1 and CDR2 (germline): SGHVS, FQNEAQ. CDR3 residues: CASSLAEATSEQFF. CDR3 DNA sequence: TGTGCCAGCAGCTTAGCTGAGGCTACTAGTGAGCAGTTCTTC.

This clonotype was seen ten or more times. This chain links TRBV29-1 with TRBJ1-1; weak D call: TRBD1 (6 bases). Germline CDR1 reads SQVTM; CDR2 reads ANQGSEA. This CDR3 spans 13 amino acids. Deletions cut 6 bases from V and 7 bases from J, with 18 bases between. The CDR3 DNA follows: TGCAGCGTGGACTTAGGGACAACTGATGAAGCTTTCTTT. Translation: CSVDLGTTDEAFF.

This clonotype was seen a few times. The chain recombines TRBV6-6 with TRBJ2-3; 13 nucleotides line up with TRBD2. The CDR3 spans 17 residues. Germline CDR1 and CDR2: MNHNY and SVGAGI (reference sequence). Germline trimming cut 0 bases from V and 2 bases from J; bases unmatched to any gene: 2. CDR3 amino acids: CASSYSGTSGTTDTQYF. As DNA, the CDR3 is TGTGCCAGCAGTTACTCTGGGACTAGCGGGACCACAGATACGCAGTATTTT.

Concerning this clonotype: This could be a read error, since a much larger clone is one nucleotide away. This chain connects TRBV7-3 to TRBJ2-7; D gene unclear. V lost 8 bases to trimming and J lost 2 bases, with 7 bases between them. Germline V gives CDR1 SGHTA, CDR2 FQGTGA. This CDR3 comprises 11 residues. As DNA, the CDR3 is TGTGCCAGCGTAGGGACCTACGAGCAGTACTTC. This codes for CASVGTYEQYF.

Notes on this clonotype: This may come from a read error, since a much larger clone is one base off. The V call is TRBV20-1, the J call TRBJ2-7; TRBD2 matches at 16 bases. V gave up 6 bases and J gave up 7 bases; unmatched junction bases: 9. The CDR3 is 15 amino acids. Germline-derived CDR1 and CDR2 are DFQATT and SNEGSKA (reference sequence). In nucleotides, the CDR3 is TGCAGTGCCGGGACTAGCGGGAGGGCCCACAATGAGCAGTACTTC. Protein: CSAGTSGRAHNEQYF.

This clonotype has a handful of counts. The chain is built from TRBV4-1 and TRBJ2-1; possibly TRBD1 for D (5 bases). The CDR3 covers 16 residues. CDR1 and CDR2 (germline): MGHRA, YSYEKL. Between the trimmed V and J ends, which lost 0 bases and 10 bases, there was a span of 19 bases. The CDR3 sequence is CASSQDLGPGPYEQFF. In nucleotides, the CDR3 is TGCGCCAGCAGCCAAGATCTCGGGCCAGGGCCCTACGAGCAGTTCTTC.

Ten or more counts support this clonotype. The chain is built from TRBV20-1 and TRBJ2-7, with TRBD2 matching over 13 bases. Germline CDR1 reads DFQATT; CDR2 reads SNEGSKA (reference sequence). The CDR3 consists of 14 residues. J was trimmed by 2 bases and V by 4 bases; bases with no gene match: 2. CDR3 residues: CSATGLAGTYEQYF. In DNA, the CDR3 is TGCAGTGCTACGGGACTAGCGGGAACCTACGAGCAGTACTTC.

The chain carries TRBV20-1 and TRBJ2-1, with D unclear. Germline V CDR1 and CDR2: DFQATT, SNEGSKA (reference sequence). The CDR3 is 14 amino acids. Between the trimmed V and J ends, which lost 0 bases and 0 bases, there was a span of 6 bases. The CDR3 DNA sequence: TGCAGTGCTAGAGATCTGGGCTCCTACAATGAGCAGTTCTTC. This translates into CSARDLGSYNEQFF.

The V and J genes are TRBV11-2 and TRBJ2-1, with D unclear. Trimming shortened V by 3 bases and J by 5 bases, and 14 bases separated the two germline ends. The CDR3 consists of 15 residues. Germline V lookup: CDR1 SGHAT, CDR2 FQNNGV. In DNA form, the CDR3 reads TGTGCCAGCAGCTTTATAACGACGGGCGACAATGAGCAGTTCTTC. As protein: CASSFITTGDNEQFF.

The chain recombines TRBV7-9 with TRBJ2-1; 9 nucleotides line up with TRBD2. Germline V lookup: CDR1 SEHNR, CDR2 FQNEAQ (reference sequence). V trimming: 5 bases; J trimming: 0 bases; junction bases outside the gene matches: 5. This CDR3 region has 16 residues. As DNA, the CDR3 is TGTGCCAGCAGCATGACTAGCGGAAGCTCCTACAATGAGCAGTTCTTC. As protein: CASSMTSGSSYNEQFF.

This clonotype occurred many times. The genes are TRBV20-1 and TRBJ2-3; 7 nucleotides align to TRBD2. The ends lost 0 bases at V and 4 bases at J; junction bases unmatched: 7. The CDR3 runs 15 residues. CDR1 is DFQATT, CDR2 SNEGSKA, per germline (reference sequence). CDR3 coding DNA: TGCAGTGCTAGAGATGAGGCGGGAGCGGCAGATACGCAGTATTTT. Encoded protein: CSARDEAGAADTQYF.

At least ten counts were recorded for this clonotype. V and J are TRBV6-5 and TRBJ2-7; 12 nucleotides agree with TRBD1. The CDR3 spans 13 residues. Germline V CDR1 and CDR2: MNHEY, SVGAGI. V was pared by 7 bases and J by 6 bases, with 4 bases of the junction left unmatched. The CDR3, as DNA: TGTGCCAGCAACCGGGACAGGGGGCGCGAGCAGTACTTC. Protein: CASNRDRGREQYF.

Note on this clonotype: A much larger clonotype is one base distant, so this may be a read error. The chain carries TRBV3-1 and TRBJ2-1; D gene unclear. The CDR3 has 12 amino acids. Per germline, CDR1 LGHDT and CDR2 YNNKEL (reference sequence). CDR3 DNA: TGTGCCCGCAGCCAAGACACAGCTCGGCAGTTCTTC. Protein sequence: CARSQDTARQFF.

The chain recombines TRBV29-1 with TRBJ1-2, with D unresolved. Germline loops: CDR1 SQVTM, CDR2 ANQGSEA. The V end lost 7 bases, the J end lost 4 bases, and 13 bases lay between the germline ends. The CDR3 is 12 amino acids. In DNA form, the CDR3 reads TGCAGCGGAGGGATAGGGATCTATGGCTACACCTTC. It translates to CSGGIGIYGYTF.

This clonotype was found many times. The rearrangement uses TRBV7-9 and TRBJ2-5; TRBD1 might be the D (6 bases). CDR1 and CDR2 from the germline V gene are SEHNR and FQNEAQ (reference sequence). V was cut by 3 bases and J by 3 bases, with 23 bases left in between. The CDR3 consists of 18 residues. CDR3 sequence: CASSLGALRGVFKETQYF. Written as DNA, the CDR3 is TGTGCCAGCAGCTTGGGGGCCCTTAGGGGAGTGTTCAAAGAGACCCAGTACTTC.

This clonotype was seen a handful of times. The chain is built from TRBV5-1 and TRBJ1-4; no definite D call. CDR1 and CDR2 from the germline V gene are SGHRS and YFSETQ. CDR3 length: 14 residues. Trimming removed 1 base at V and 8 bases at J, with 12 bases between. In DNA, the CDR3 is TGCGCCAGCAGCTTGCAGTCTATTCGGGAAAAACTGTTTTTT. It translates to CASSLQSIREKLFF.

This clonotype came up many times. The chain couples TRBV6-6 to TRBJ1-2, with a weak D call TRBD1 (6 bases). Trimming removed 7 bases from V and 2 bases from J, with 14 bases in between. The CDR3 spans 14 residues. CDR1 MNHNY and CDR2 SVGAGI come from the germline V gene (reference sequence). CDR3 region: CASTPAGANYGYTF. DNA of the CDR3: TGTGCCAGCACTCCAGCAGGGGCGAACTATGGCTACACCTTC.

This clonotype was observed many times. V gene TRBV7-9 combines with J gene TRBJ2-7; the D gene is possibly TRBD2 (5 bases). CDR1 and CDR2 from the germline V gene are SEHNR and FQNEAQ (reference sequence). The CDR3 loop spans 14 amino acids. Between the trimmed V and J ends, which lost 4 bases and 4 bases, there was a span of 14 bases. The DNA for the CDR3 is TGTGCCAGCAGCTCGGACTGGCAGCTTTACGAGCAGTACTTC. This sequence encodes CASSSDWQLYEQYF.

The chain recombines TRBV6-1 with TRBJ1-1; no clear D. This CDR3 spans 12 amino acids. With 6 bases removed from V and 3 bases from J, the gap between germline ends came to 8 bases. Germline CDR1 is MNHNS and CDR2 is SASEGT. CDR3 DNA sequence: TGTGCCAGCAGGTACACCTACACTGAAGCTTTCTTT. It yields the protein CASRYTYTEAFF.

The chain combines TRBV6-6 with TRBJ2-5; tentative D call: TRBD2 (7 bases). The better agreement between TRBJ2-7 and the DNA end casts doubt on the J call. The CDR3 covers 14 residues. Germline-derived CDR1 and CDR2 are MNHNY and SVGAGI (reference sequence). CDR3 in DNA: TGTGCCAGCAGCGACGGGGGGCTCGTCGACGAGCAGTACTTC. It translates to CASSDGGLVDEQYF.

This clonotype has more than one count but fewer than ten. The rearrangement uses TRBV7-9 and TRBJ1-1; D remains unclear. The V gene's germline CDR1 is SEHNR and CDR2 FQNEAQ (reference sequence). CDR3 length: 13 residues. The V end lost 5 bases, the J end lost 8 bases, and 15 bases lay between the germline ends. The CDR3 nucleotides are TGTGCCAGCAGCGATTGGAGGGTTTTCGAAGCTTTCTTT. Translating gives CASSDWRVFEAFF. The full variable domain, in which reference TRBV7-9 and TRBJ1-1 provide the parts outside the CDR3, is DTGVSQNPRHKITKRGQNVTFRCDPISEHNRLYWYRQTLGQGPEFLTYFQNEAQLEKSRLLSDRFSAERPKGSFSTLEIQRTEQGDSAMYLCASSDWRVFEAFFGQGTRLTVV.

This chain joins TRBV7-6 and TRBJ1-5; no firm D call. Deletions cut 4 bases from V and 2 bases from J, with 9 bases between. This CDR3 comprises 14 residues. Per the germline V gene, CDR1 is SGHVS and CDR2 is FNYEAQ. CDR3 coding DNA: TGTGCCAGCAGCTATACGATAGGCAATCAGCCCCAGCATTTT. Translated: CASSYTIGNQPQHF.

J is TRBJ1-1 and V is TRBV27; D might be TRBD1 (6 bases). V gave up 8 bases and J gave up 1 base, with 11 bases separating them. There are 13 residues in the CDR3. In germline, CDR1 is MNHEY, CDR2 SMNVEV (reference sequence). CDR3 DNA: TGTGCCAGCGCGTCACAGGGGAACACTGAAGCTTTCTTT. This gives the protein CASASQGNTEAFF.

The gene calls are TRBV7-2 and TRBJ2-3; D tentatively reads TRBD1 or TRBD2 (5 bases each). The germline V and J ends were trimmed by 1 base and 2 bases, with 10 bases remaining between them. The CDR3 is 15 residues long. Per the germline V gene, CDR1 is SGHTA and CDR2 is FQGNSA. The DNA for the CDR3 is TGTGCCAGCAGCTTAGGGGGGAGATTCACAGATACGCAGTATTTT. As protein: CASSLGGRFTDTQYF.

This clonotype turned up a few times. Here the CDR3 reads CATSGLAGGPLDEQYF. CDR3 nucleotide sequence: TGTGCCACCAGTGGTCTAGCGGGAGGGCCCTTGGATGAGCAGTACTTC. This chain links TRBV24-1 with TRBJ2-7, with 12 bases that match TRBD2. Germline-derived CDR1 and CDR2 are KGHDR and SFDVKD. J lost 7 bases, V lost 5 bases, and 11 bases had no gene match. CDR3 length equals 16 residues.